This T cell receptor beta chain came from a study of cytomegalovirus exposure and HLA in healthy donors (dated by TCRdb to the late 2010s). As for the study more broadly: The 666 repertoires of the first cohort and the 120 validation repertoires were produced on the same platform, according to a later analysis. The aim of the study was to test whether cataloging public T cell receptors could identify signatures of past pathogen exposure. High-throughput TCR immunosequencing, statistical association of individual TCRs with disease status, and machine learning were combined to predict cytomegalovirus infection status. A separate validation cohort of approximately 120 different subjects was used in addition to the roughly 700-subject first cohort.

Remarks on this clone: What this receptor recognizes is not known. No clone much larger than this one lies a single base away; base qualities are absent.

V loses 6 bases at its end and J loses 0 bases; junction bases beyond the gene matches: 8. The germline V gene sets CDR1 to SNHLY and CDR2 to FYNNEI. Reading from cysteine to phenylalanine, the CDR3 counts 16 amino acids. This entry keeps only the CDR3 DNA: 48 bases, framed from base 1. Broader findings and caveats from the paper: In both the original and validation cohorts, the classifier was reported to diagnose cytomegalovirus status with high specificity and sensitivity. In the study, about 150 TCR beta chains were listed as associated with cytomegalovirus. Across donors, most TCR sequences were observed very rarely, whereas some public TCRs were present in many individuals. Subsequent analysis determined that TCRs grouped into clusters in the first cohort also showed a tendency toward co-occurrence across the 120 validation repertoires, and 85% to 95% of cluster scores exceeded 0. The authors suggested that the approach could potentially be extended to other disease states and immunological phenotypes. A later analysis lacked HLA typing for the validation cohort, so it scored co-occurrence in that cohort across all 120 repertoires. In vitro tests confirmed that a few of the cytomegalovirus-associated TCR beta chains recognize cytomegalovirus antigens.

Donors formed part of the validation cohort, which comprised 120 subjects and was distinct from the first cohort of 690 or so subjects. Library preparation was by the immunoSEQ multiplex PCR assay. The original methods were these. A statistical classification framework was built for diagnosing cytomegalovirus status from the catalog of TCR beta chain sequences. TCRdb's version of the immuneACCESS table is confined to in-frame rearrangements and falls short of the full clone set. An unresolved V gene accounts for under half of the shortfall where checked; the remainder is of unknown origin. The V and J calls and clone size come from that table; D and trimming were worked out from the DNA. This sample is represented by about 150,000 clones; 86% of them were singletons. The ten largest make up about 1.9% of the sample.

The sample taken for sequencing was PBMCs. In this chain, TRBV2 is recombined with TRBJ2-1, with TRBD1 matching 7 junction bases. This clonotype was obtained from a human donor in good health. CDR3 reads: CASSREQGNSYNEQFF. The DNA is TGTGCCAGCAGCAGAGAACAGGGGAACTCCTACAATGAGCAGTTCTTC.